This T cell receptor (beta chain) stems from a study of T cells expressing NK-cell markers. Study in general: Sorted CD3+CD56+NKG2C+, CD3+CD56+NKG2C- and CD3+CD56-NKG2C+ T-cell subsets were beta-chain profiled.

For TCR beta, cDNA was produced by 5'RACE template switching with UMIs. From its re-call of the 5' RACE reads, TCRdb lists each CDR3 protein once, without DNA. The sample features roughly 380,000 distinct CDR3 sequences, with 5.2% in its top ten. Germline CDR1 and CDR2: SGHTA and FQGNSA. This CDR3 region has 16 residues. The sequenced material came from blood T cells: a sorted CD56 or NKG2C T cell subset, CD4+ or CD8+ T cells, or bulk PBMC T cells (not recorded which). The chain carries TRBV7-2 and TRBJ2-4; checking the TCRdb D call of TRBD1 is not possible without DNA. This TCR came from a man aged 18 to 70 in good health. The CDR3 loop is CASSAQGAIAKNIQYF.